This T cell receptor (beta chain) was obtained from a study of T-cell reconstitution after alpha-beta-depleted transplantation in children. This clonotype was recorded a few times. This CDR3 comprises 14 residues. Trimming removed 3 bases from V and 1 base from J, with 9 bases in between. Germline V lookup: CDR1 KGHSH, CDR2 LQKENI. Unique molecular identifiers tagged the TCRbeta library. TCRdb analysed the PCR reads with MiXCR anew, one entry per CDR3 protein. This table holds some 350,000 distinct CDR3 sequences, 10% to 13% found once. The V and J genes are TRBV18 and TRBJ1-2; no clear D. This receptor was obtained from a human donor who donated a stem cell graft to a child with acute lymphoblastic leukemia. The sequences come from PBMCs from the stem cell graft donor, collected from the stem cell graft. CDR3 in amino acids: CASSPGRSNYGYTF. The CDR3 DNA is TGTGCCAGCTCACCCGGACGGAGTAACTATGGCTACACCTTC.